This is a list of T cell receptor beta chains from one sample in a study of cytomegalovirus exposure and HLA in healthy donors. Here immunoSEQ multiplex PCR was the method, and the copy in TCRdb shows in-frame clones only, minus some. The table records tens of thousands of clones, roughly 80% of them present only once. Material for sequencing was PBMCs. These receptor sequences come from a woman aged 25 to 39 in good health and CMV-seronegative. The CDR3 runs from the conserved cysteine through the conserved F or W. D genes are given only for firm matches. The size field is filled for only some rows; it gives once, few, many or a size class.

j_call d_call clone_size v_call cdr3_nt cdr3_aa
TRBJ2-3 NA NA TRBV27 TGTGCCAGCAGATTTACGACAGCTTTTAGCACAGATACGCAGTATTTT CASRFTTAFSTDTQYF
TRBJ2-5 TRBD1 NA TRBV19 TGTGCCAGTAGTGATACAGGGGGTAAAGCGGAGACCCAGTACTTC CASSDTGGKAETQYF
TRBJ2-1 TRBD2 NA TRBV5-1 TGCGCCAGCAGCCCCCGCCCGACAGCGGGGGGGAGCTCCTACAATGAGCAGTTCTTC CASSPRPTAGGSSYNEQFF
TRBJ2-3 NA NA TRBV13 TGTGCCAGCAGCTTGGGCGGGCGGGACGATACGCAGTATTTT CASSLGGRDDTQYF
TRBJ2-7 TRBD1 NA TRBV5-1 TGCGCCAGCAGCTCGGGGACAGGCTCCTACGAGCAGTACTTC CASSSGTGSYEQYF
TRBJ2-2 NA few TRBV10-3 TGTGCCATCAGCCAGGGAAGTACCGGGGAGCTGTTTTTT CAISQGSTGELFF
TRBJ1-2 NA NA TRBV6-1 TGTGCCAGCAGTAAACTGCAAGCCTATGGCTACACCTTC CASSKLQAYGYTF
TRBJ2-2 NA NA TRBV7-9 TGTGCCAGCAGGTACGAGGGCCAGGACTTGACCGGGGAGCTGTTTTTT CASRYEGQDLTGELFF
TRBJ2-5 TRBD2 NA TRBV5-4 TGTGCCAGCAGCCCCCGTCTGGCTAGCGGGGGACGCCAAGAGACCCAGTACTTC CASSPRLASGGRQETQYF
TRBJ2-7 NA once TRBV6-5 TGTGCCAGCAGTGCGAGTATTATTTCCTACGAGCAGTACTTC CASSASIISYEQYF
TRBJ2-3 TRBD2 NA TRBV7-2 TGTGCCAGCAGCCCCGGGGGACTAGCGACGCAGTATTTT CASSPGGLATQYF
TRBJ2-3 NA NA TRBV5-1 TGCGCCAGCAGCTTGGAGGGGCGGAGCACAGATACGCAGTATTTT CASSLEGRSTDTQYF
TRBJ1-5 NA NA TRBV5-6 TGTGCCAGCAGCTTGGGGCTCGATCAGCCCCAGCATTTT CASSLGLDQPQHF
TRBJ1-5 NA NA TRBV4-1 TGCGCCAGCAGCCAAGACTACCCGTACAATCAGCCCCAGCATTTT CASSQDYPYNQPQHF
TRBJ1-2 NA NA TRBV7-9 TGTTCCAGCAGCGACAGCCATGGCTACACCTTC CSSSDSHGYTF